The text below deals with one TCR beta chain. This record comes from a study of regulatory T cells in long-lasting Graves disease. Time point meaning: newly diagnosed GD, antithyroid drugs for less than 3 months. With RNA extracted from PBMCs as input, the TCR library was made. In each case, Graves' disease was diagnosed per American Thyroid Association guidelines. In Xi'an, China, an endocrinology department was the source of patients. HTBI primers from iRepertoire and Arm-PCR of CDR3 regions yielded the TCR beta libraries. TCRdb called the multiplex PCR reads again in MiXCR, with one record for every CDR3 protein. The sample consists of roughly 560,000 distinct CDR3 sequences, about 12% of them appearing once. J gave up 5 bases and V 4 bases, and 4 bases lay outside the gene matches. The CDR3 runs to 14 residues. In germline, CDR1 is MGHRA, CDR2 YSYEKL. These records were also assigned to another study, of T cells in Graves' hyperthyroidism and ophthalmopathy. That paper states: Initially, a first-round RT-PCR of the TCR CDR3 employed the HTBI primer set.

The sample here was peripheral blood mononuclear cells (PBMCs), taken at new diagnosis, from a patient treated with antithyroid drugs. The chain links TRBV4-1 to TRBJ2-7; 11 bases agree with TRBD2. The source of this sequence is a woman aged 25 to 39 with Graves disease. This CDR3 reads CASSPTSGVDEQYF. CDR3 coding DNA: TGCGCCAGCAGCCCGACTAGCGGGGTGGACGAGCAGTACTTC.